This TCR beta chain comes out of a study of shared clonotypes between healthy human individuals. The study's findings and limits: Clonotypes which were not shared had lower generation probabilities than clonotypes that all four donors shared.

The germline V gene has CDR1 MNHNS and CDR2 SASEGT. Trimming cost V 5 bases and J 0 bases; bases outside gene matches: 7. There are 15 residues in the CDR3. This clone occurred once. No antigen is known for it. The data were produced by immunoSEQ multiplex PCR, yet TCRdb's version contains in-frame clones alone and is incomplete. Of millions of clones listed, around nine tenths are singletons. Sequencing used naive CD4+ T cells sorted from blood. Subset of the sample: CD45RA+ positively selected. The chain uses TRBV6-1 and TRBJ2-7, with 7 bases matching TRBD1. This sequence was found in a man aged 18 to 30 in good health. CDR3 nucleotides: TGTGCCAGCAGTCGACAGGGATCCATCTCCTACGAGCAGTACTTC. This codes for CASSRQGSISYEQYF.